A single sample gave rise to the 8 T cell receptor beta chains below, sequenced in a study of cytomegalovirus exposure and HLA in healthy donors. A multiplex PCR was run with 60 Vbeta primers and 13 Jbeta primers. Data came from immunoSEQ multiplex PCR; TCRdb stores just in-frame clones and leaves some out. This sample's table reports approximately 34,000 clones. Sequences were obtained from PBMCs. These receptors were collected from a woman aged 35 to 49 in good health and CMV-seropositive.

This clone is labeled medium-sized (0.01 to 0.1%) based on frequency. The chain has TRBV5-8 and TRBJ2-7; D unresolved. There are 14 residues in the CDR3. The V end was cut by 0 bases, the J end by 6 bases, with 13 bases between. From germline, CDR1 is SGHTS and CDR2 YDEGEE. CDR3: CASSLEPSVSEQYF. Here the CDR3 DNA reads TGTGCCAGCAGCTTGGAACCCTCGGTGAGCGAGCAGTACTTC.

The V and J genes are TRBV7-2 and TRBJ2-1; 7 bases map to TRBD2. CDR1 and CDR2 (germline): SGHTA, FQGNSA. The V and J ends lost 5 bases and 7 bases, in that order; junction bases with no gene match: 11. This CDR3 has 15 amino acids. In nucleotides, the CDR3 is TGTGCCAGCAGCCTAACACTGGGACTACCTAATGAGCAGTTCTTC. It is translated as CASSLTLGLPNEQFF.

V usage is TRBV7-9 and J usage is TRBJ2-7, with 7 positions matching TRBD2. Germline CDR1 is SEHNR and CDR2 is FQNEAQ (reference sequence). Losses at the gene ends were 1 base for V and 5 bases for J; bases not matched to a gene: 8. The length of the CDR3 is 15 residues. CDR3 residues: CASSLGGGRIDEQYF. CDR3 in DNA: TGTGCCAGCAGCTTAGGGGGGGGGAGGATTGACGAGCAGTACTTC.

The chain links TRBV7-9 to TRBJ2-7; perhaps TRBD1 as D (6 bases). Trimming removed 5 bases from V and 0 bases from J, with 20 bases in between. The CDR3 sequence is 17 residues long. Germline-derived CDR1 and CDR2 are SEHNR and FQNEAQ (reference sequence). CDR3 residues: CASSHTQGLAPSYEQYF. The CDR3 DNA reads TGTGCCAGCAGCCATACCCAGGGGTTAGCACCCTCCTACGAGCAGTACTTC.

V usage is TRBV30 and J usage is TRBJ2-5, with 10 positions matching TRBD2. Germline trimming cut 0 bases from V and 2 bases from J; bases unmatched to any gene: 3. Germline CDR1 reads GTSNPN; CDR2 reads SVGIG (reference sequence). The CDR3 has 15 residues. The CDR3 region is CAWSVLAGRQETQYF. The CDR3 nucleotides read TGTGCCTGGAGTGTACTAGCGGGGCGACAAGAGACCCAGTACTTC.

The V gene is TRBV10-3, the J gene TRBJ1-1; 7 nucleotides align to TRBD1. Germline-derived CDR1 and CDR2 are ENHRY and SYGVKD. V was clipped by 0 bases and J by 4 bases; unmatched bases: 8. CDR3 length equals 16 residues. The CDR3 DNA reads as TGTGCCATCAGTGAGTCGGCGGGGACAGTGGGCACTGAAGCTTTCTTT. It specifies CAISESAGTVGTEAFF.

The chain recombines TRBV18 with TRBJ1-4; D remains unclear. This CDR3 spans 15 amino acids. Trimming pared 2 bases from V and 2 bases from J, leaving 9 bases between. Germline V gene sequence: CDR1 KGHSH, CDR2 LQKENI. The CDR3 DNA follows: TGTGCCAGCTCACCATTCCCGGGTACTAATGAAAAACTGTTTTTT. This encodes CASSPFPGTNEKLFF.

The chain is built from TRBV5-5 and TRBJ1-2, with 7 bases matching TRBD1. V trimming: 1 base; J trimming: 8 bases; junction bases outside the gene matches: 5. There are 13 residues in the CDR3. CDR1 and CDR2 from the germline V gene are SGHKS and YYEKEE (reference sequence). The CDR3 spells CASSLRTGVGYTF. DNA for the CDR3: TGTGCCAGCAGCTTGCGAACAGGGGTAGGCTACACCTTC.